These 4 T cell receptor beta chains came from one sample sequenced in a study of HIV-infected children after antiretroviral therapy interruption. A 3' RACE protocol on RNA, with unique molecular identifiers, produced the TCR library. TCRdb redid the calling of the 3' RACE reads with MiXCR, one entry per CDR3 protein. The table lists 45,000 to 50,000 distinct CDR3 sequences, 4.3% of them singletons. Treatment specified: PENTA 11 planned treatment interruption arm or continuous ART arm. Specimen: CD45RA+ CD4+ T cells from PBMCs, pooled from several time points, collected from a donor given antiretroviral therapy, either interrupted or continuous. Indicated subset: naive CD4+ CD45RA+ CD45RO- T cells. Source of these receptors: a pool of human donors with HIV.

This clonotype was picked up a small number of times. The rearrangement joins TRBV28 to TRBJ2-1; possibly TRBD1 for D (5 bases). Germline assignment: CDR1 MDHEN and CDR2 SYDVKM. The germline V and J ends were trimmed by 5 bases and 7 bases, with 12 bases remaining between them. The length of the CDR3 is 13 residues. In nucleotides, the CDR3 is TGTGCCAGCAGTCCTTATACAGGAAATGAGCAGTTCTTC. Amino acid sequence: CASSPYTGNEQFF.

A few counts support this clonotype. This chain joins TRBV10-1 and TRBJ1-5; D ambiguous. V lost 3 bases, J lost 7 bases, and 10 bases lay in between. Germline lookup yields CDR1 WNHNN and CDR2 SYGVQD (reference sequence). The CDR3 spans 13 residues. Written as DNA, the CDR3 is TGCGCCAGCAGTGACCTAAATGACCAGCCCCAGCATTTT. This gives the protein CASSDLNDQPQHF.

In its sample, this clonotype was seen a few times. V is TRBV3-1 and J is TRBJ1-1; D is unresolved. The germline gives CDR1 LGHDT, CDR2 YNNKEL (reference sequence). The V end lost 8 bases, the J end lost 0 bases, and 4 bases lay between the germline ends. The CDR3 contains 11 residues. The DNA for the CDR3 is TGTGCCAGCGGCGTGAACACTGAAGCTTTCTTT. This translates into CASGVNTEAFF.

In its sample, this clonotype was seen many times. This chain connects TRBV20-1 to TRBJ2-3, with D hard to call. Trimming shortened V by 0 bases and J by 6 bases, and 7 bases separated the two germline ends. Germline V CDR1 and CDR2: DFQATT, SNEGSKA (reference sequence). The CDR3 runs to 12 residues. DNA for the CDR3: TGCAGTGCTAGAGATCCCCAGGATACGCAGTATTTT. Protein: CSARDPQDTQYF.